The sequence of this T cell receptor beta chain was determined in a study of blood T cell repertoires in COVID-19. Background on the study: Sites across the United States, Italy and Spain contributed samples from acute and convalescent COVID-19. T cells, B-cell-depleted T cells, or PBMCs provided the cDNA or gDNA that served as material.

V was shortened by 6 bases and J by 14 bases, with 28 bases between the two germline ends. The germline CDR1 and CDR2 sequences are MDHEN and SYDVKM. CDR3 size: 16 residues. Donors of Cohort 3 who recovered were those that had two negative PCRs, clearance, or symptom resolution. Methods used by the authors: Estimated nucleated cell counts came from reference gene primer amplification. TCRdb's copy holds only in-frame clones and misses some; the assay was immunoSEQ multiplex PCR. The V and J calls and clone size are taken from that table; D and trimming were inferred from the DNA. In the table there are approximately 280,000 clones, roughly nine tenths of which are singletons.

The rearrangement uses TRBV28 and TRBJ1-4, with D possibly TRBD1 on 6 matching bases. This TCR was sampled from a woman aged 55-75 years who had recovered from COVID-19. Sequencing was carried out using PBMCs or T cells enriched from blood (not recorded which). Here the CDR3 DNA reads TGTGCCAGCAGATTACGGACAGCCACCTACATGAAAAGTCTGTTTTTT. As protein: CASRLRTATYMKSLFF. Full variable domain (remainder filled in from reference TRBV28 and TRBJ1-4): DVKVTQSSRYLVKRTGEKVFLECVQDMDHENMFWYRQDPGLGLRLIYFSYDVKMKEKGDIPEGYSVSREKKERFSLILESASTNQTSMYLCASRLRTATYMKSLFFGSGTQLSVL.